This T cell receptor (beta chain) is from a study of HIV-infected patients and healthy controls. Follow-up blood was drawn about 14 weeks, roughly three months, after antiretroviral therapy began. All unsorted peripheral T cells were captured because whole blood was used without fractionation. The CDR3 spans 14 residues. Deletions cut 0 bases from V and 3 bases from J, with 9 bases between. Germline CDR1 and CDR2: LGHNA and YSLEER. Reverse transcription used about 510 ng RNA and constant-region primers for alpha and beta. Separate chain-specific third strand synthesis with multiplexing indices produced the alpha and beta libraries. Two random hexamers, added before amplification and joined, formed each molecule's 12-nucleotide barcode. TCRdb re-called the 5' RACE reads with MiXCR, one entry per CDR3 protein. The sample has several thousand distinct CDR3 sequences; approximately 10% are singletons. In this sample, this clonotype is large. Its antigen is undetermined.

Study-wide points: MAIT alpha-chain CDR3s were frequent in healthy controls, depleted in HIV+.

The chain uses TRBV4-3 and TRBJ2-7; D is unresolved. Source: blood, taken during antiretroviral therapy. The origin of this receptor is an adult with HIV infection. DNA of the CDR3: TGCGCCAGCAGCCAAGATTGGGGTGGCTACGAGCAGTACTTC. This gives the protein CASSQDWGGYEQYF.